The 31 T cell receptor beta chains listed next were all sequenced from one sample in a study of T-cell memory formation after mild COVID-19 (dated by TCRdb to 2020 to 2023). The library was made by 5' RACE. TCRdb names Illumina NovaSeq 6000 as the instrument used. TCRdb reprocessing: public reads trimmed at Q25 with fastp, clones called with MiXCR, in-frame beta chains kept. Identical CDR3 proteins give one entry, which carries the most common genes and DNA. The sample table records about 190,000 distinct CDR3 sequences; around 20% of these occur just once. Roughly 2.6% of the sample rests with the top ten. The sequenced material came from PBMCs or a T cell subset sorted from them (not recorded which). The receptor set was obtained from an adult woman who had mild COVID-19 (a few samples of this study predate the infection). The sample titles of this study are shuffled in the database, so cell type and time point are left out; the donor was told from shared clones.

A remark on this clonotype: The conserved closing phenylalanine or tryptophan is absent in this CDR3, likely reflecting a read error. The chain is built from TRBV7-3 and TRBJ2-1; D tentatively fits TRBD1 or TRBD2 (6 bases each). V lost 5 bases, J lost 7 bases, and 15 bases lay in between. The CDR3 has 14 amino acids. Germline loops: CDR1 SGHTA, CDR2 FQGTGA. For the CDR3, the DNA is TGTGCCAGCAGCATAGGGGGGTCGAGGAATGAGCAGTTCTTA. Its protein product is CASSIGGSRNEQFL.

This rearrangement joins TRBV7-2 to TRBJ2-1; 10 bases match TRBD2. The CDR3 is 15 amino acids. The germline gives CDR1 SGHTA, CDR2 FQGNSA. J gave up 10 bases and V 3 bases, and 9 bases lay outside the gene matches. This CDR3 reads CASSFTSGTPVEQFF. The DNA of the CDR3 is TGTGCCAGCAGCTTTACTAGCGGGACCCCGGTAGAGCAGTTCTTC.

This clonotype occurred a few times. In DNA form, the CDR3 reads TGTGCCAGCACCACCGTGTACACTGAAGCTTTCTTT. Residues: CASTTVYTEAFF. The chain links TRBV12-3 or TRBV12-4 to TRBJ1-1; D gene uncertain. The V gene lost 7 bases and the J gene lost 3 bases, with 9 bases spanning the gap. The CDR3 spans 12 residues.

In nucleotides, the CDR3 is TGTGCCAGCAGCCGCCGGAAGGACACTGAAGCTTTCTTT. It encodes CASSRRKDTEAFF. The chain uses TRBV6-1 and TRBJ1-1; D is ambiguous. This CDR3 has 13 residues. The V end was cut by 6 bases, the J end by 3 bases, with 11 bases between. In germline, CDR1 is MNHNS, CDR2 SASEGT.

There are a few counts of this clonotype. This chain joins TRBV6-1 and TRBJ2-3, with 7 bases identical to TRBD2. Germline-derived CDR1 and CDR2 are MNHNS and SASEGT. Trimming took 6 bases from V and 7 from J; bases not matched to a gene: 10. CDR3 length: 14 residues. The CDR3 bases are TGTGCCAGCAGCGGGGAGGGCCCTAGTTATACGCAGTATTTT. Encoded protein: CASSGEGPSYTQYF.

In its sample, this clonotype was seen a few times. This rearrangement joins TRBV5-1 to TRBJ2-2, with D unresolved. This CDR3 has 14 amino acids. Trimming removed 0 bases at V and 0 bases at J, with 3 bases between. Germline lookup yields CDR1 SGHRS and CDR2 YFSETQ. The CDR3: CASSLDPNTGELFF. DNA of the CDR3: TGCGCCAGCAGCTTGGATCCGAACACCGGGGAGCTGTTTTTT.

This clonotype was seen repeatedly, ten times or more. This chain joins TRBV20-1 and TRBJ2-7, with 12 bases matching TRBD1. The germline V gene encodes CDR1 DFQATT and CDR2 SNEGSKA (reference sequence). The CDR3 contains 15 residues. Trimming took 6 bases from V and 0 from J; bases not matched to a gene: 6. The CDR3, as DNA: TGCAGTGCCGGGGACAGGGGGCATCTCTCCTACGAGCAGTACTTC. Its translation: CSAGDRGHLSYEQYF.

This clonotype occurred many times. The chain recombines TRBV25-1 with TRBJ1-1; TRBD1 matches at 7 bases. Germline V gives CDR1 MGHDK, CDR2 SYGVNS. The CDR3 sequence is 12 residues long. Trimming took 5 bases from V and 9 from J; bases not matched to a gene: 6. CDR3 sequence (DNA): TGTGCCAGCAGTACCAACAGGGGAAAAGCTTTCTTT. It encodes CASSTNRGKAFF.

The rearrangement uses TRBV5-1 and TRBJ2-7; possibly TRBD2 for D (6 bases). This CDR3 is 15 amino acids long. In germline, CDR1 is SGHRS, CDR2 YFSETQ. Trimming took off 6 bases at V and 5 bases at J, with 21 bases between the two ends. CDR3 residues: CASTSNTGLWHEQYF. CDR3 nucleotide sequence: TGCGCCAGCACCTCCAACACGGGACTCTGGCACGAGCAGTACTTC.

This chain links TRBV7-3 with TRBJ2-3; D ambiguous. V gave up 0 bases and J gave up 2 bases, with 18 bases separating them. The CDR3 runs to 18 residues. Germline V lookup: CDR1 SGHTA, CDR2 FQGTGA. CDR3 in amino acids: CASSLTFGPGSPTDTQYF. In DNA, the CDR3 is TGTGCCAGCAGCTTAACGTTCGGCCCCGGCTCCCCCACAGATACGCAGTATTTT. The full variable domain, with the rest looked up from reference TRBV7-3 and TRBJ2-3, is GAGVSQTPSNKVTEKGKYVELRCDPISGHTALYWYRQSLGQGPEFLIYFQGTGAADDSGLPNDRFFAVRPEGSVSTLKIQRTERGDSAVYLCASSLTFGPGSPTDTQYFGPGTRLTVL.

Only a few counts were recorded for this clonotype. V is TRBV20-1 and J is TRBJ2-3; 8 bases are shared with TRBD2. V gave up 4 bases and J gave up 7 bases; unmatched junction bases: 7. CDR3 length equals 13 residues. Germline V CDR1 and CDR2: DFQATT, SNEGSKA (reference sequence). The CDR3 spells CSAKRAGGYTQYF. The CDR3, as DNA: TGCAGTGCTAAAAGGGCGGGGGGATATACGCAGTATTTT.

The chain is built from TRBV6-2 or TRBV6-3 and TRBJ1-2, with D maybe TRBD1 (6 bases). Germline CDR1 is MNHEY and CDR2 is SVGEGT. With 0 bases removed from V and 9 bases from J, the gap between germline ends came to 14 bases. The CDR3 loop spans 14 amino acids. The CDR3 DNA sequence: TGTGCCAGCAGTTACTCATCGGGACAATTACGCTACACCTTC. Amino acid sequence: CASSYSSGQLRYTF.

The sample holds a few counts of this clonotype. V and J are TRBV6-5 and TRBJ1-6; 9 bases align to TRBD1. V lost 8 bases to trimming and J lost 9 bases; unmatched junction nucleotides: 8. The CDR3 has 14 residues. Germline V lookup: CDR1 MNHEY, CDR2 SVGAGI. This CDR3 is CASHRGHGSSPLHF. In nucleotides, the CDR3 is TGTGCCAGCCACAGGGGGCACGGGAGTTCACCCCTCCACTTT.

The V and J genes are TRBV18 and TRBJ2-3; D gene ambiguous. The CDR3 spans 15 residues. Between the trimmed V and J ends, which lost 0 bases and 0 bases, there was a span of 7 bases. Germline CDR1 reads KGHSH; CDR2 reads LQKENI. The CDR3 DNA reads TGTGCCAGCTCACCACCTGGGCGGAGCACAGATACGCAGTATTTT. Translating it yields CASSPPGRSTDTQYF.

This clonotype was counted many times. CDR3 loop: CASSLTDNEQFF. The CDR3 DNA reads TGTGCCAGCAGTTTGACAGACAATGAGCAGTTCTTC. This chain links TRBV6-6 with TRBJ2-1; D may be TRBD1 (5 bases). Trimming took off 4 bases at V and 5 bases at J, with 6 bases between the two ends. The CDR3 sequence is 12 residues long. CDR1 is MNHNY and CDR2 is SVGAGI in the germline V gene (reference sequence).

The rearrangement links TRBV12-3 or TRBV12-4 to TRBJ2-7; possibly TRBD2 for D (5 bases). The CDR3 totals 15 residues. The V gene lost 7 bases and the J gene lost 0 bases, with 16 bases spanning the gap. As DNA, the CDR3 is TGTGCCAGCAATGGCGGAGGTCGCAGCTCCTACGAGCAGTACTTC. Translation gives CASNGGGRSSYEQYF.

This clonotype showed up just a few times. The chain combines TRBV4-3 with TRBJ2-3, with TRBD1 matching over 9 bases. Germline V gives CDR1 LGHNA, CDR2 YSLEER. The length of the CDR3 is 16 residues. J was trimmed by 4 bases and V by 3 bases; bases with no gene match: 8. DNA for the CDR3: TGCGCCAGCAGCCAGCAAAGGGGACAGGGCTCAGATACGCAGTATTTT. Residues: CASSQQRGQGSDTQYF.

This chain uses TRBV7-2 with TRBJ2-4, with 8 bases fitting TRBD2. CDR3 length: 15 amino acids. Germline lookup yields CDR1 SGHTA and CDR2 FQGNSA. Germline trimming cut 3 bases from V and 7 bases from J; bases unmatched to any gene: 8. CDR3 nucleotide sequence: TGTGCCAGCAGCTTTACTAGCGGAGGGGAGAACATTCAGTACTTC. Translation gives CASSFTSGGENIQYF.

The rearrangement joins TRBV12-3 or TRBV12-4 to TRBJ2-7, with D perhaps matching TRBD2 (5 bases). The ends were cut back, 6 bases at V and 2 bases at J, with 11 bases in the middle. The CDR3 runs 13 residues. The CDR3 bases are TGTGCCAGCAGCTCCGGGAAGACCTACGAGCAGTACTTC. Amino acid sequence: CASSSGKTYEQYF.

This clonotype was picked up a small number of times. The J gene is TRBJ2-7, the V gene TRBV5-1; 8 positions match TRBD1. Germline CDR1 reads SGHRS; CDR2 reads YFSETQ. The V segment lost 5 bases and the J segment 3 bases; nucleotides outside the gene matches: 7. The CDR3 is 14 amino acids. The CDR3 reads CASRTGQADYEQYF. The CDR3 DNA reads TGCGCCAGCAGAACGGGACAGGCCGACTACGAGCAGTACTTC.

There are a few counts of this clonotype. V usage is TRBV6-6 and J usage is TRBJ2-7, with 10 bases lining up with TRBD1. J was trimmed by 4 bases and V by 6 bases; bases with no gene match: 3. From germline, CDR1 is MNHNY and CDR2 SVGAGI (reference sequence). This CDR3 is 13 amino acids long. DNA of the CDR3: TGTGCCAGCAGCCGGGACAGGGGTTACGAGCAGTACTTC. Translation gives CASSRDRGYEQYF.

The chain links TRBV7-8 to TRBJ2-1; 9 nucleotides line up with TRBD2. The CDR3 extends over 16 amino acids. The J segment lost 5 bases and the V segment lost 5 bases, leaving 10 bases of the junction unmatched. CDR1 and CDR2 from the germline V gene are SGHVS and FQNEAQ. CDR3: CASSRRPGLADNEQFF. The CDR3 nucleotides read TGTGCCAGCAGCCGAAGACCGGGACTAGCCGACAATGAGCAGTTCTTC.

This clonotype was counted many times. As DNA, the CDR3 is TGTGCCAGCAGCCCACTAGCGGGACTAGCCAAAAACATTCAGTACTTC. Translation: CASSPLAGLAKNIQYF. The chain combines TRBV7-2 with TRBJ2-4; 10 positions agree with TRBD2. The CDR3 spans 16 residues. From germline, CDR1 is SGHTA and CDR2 FQGNSA. V shed 5 bases and J 0 bases; nucleotides not matched to a gene: 4.

V and J are TRBV12-3 or TRBV12-4 and TRBJ1-5; 7 bases are a match to TRBD1. V gave up 6 bases and J gave up 0 bases; unmatched junction bases: 5. This CDR3 is built from 15 residues. The CDR3 DNA sequence: TGTGCCAGCAGACTCAGGGGGGATAGCAATCAGCCCCAGCATTTT. Translation: CASRLRGDSNQPQHF.

Comment on this clonotype: One end of the junction fails to match germline, which may point to a read error. This chain links TRBV10-3 with TRBJ2-6; D is possibly TRBD1 or TRBD2 (5 bases each). Germline assignment: CDR1 ENHRY and CDR2 SYGVKD. This CDR3 contains 17 residues. The CDR3 DNA is TGTGCCACGAGCGTGGGACCCAAACCCTCTGGGGCAAACGTCCTGACTTTC. As protein: CATSVGPKPSGANVLTF.

The chain employs TRBV10-3 and TRBJ1-2; D unclear. Germline lookup yields CDR1 ENHRY and CDR2 SYGVKD. The V end lost 2 bases, the J end lost 6 bases, and 13 bases lay between the germline ends. The CDR3 is made up of 14 amino acids. CDR3 nucleotide sequence: TGTGCCATCAGTGAGGCGGCCGCCACCGATGGCTACACCTTC. Encoded protein: CAISEAAATDGYTF.

V usage is TRBV9 and J usage is TRBJ2-3; D is uncertain. The V end lost 0 bases, the J end lost 2 bases, and 10 bases lay between the germline ends. CDR3 size: 15 residues. Germline V gene sequence: CDR1 SGDLS, CDR2 YYNGEE. Written as DNA, the CDR3 is TGTGCCAGCAGCGTAGGCCAGTCCCTCACAGATACGCAGTATTTT. This encodes CASSVGQSLTDTQYF.

In this sample, this clonotype turned up a few times. V and J are TRBV27 and TRBJ2-3; TRBD1 or TRBD2 may be the D gene (5 bases each). This CDR3 spans 14 amino acids. Trimming stripped 4 bases from V and 4 bases from J, with 12 bases between. Germline-derived CDR1 and CDR2 are MNHEY and SMNVEV (reference sequence). DNA for the CDR3: TGTGCCAGCAGTTCCTTGAGGGGTTCAGATACGCAGTATTTT. It codes for CASSSLRGSDTQYF.

The sample holds a few counts of this clonotype. The V and J genes are TRBV5-1 and TRBJ2-3; tentatively, D is TRBD2 (5 bases). Trimming cost V 0 bases and J 9 bases, with 14 bases left between them. The CDR3 is made up of 14 amino acids. The V gene's germline CDR1 is SGHRS and CDR2 YFSETQ. CDR3 protein: CASSLGEPGNTQYF. The CDR3, as DNA: TGCGCCAGCAGCTTGGGGGAACCGGGGAACACGCAGTATTTT.

The sample holds a few counts of this clonotype. This sequence joins TRBV7-3 and TRBJ1-2; TRBD1 aligns across 7 bases. The CDR3 totals 13 residues. Unmatched junction bases numbered 1, after V lost 2 bases and J lost 4 bases. CDR1 and CDR2 from the germline V gene are SGHTA and FQGTGA. The CDR3 reads CASSLGDSYGYTF. CDR3 in DNA: TGTGCCAGCAGCTTAGGGGACAGCTATGGCTACACCTTC.

In this sample, this clonotype turned up a few times. The chain uses TRBV6-2 or TRBV6-3 and TRBJ2-7; 8 nucleotides line up with TRBD1. The ends lost 10 bases at V and 3 bases at J; junction bases unmatched: 11. CDR1 and CDR2 from the germline V gene are MNHEY and SVGEGT. The CDR3 length is 14 residues. The CDR3 protein is CATAGLDRVYEQYF. CDR3 coding DNA: TGTGCCACCGCAGGGCTGGACAGGGTCTACGAGCAGTACTTC.